Listed below are T cell receptor beta chains from one sample, sequenced in a study of CD4+ T cells in melanoma. Assay used: immunoSEQ multiplex PCR; TCRdb lists only in-frame clones, some missing. The table includes some 47,000 clones, 89% detected once. The material sequenced was peripheral blood. These TCRs come from a human donor with melanoma. The CDR3 runs from the conserved cysteine through the conserved F or W. Fields, in order: CDR3 length, clone size, V gene, J gene, D gene, CDR3 protein, CDR3 DNA. D genes are given only for firm matches. Only part of the rows carry a size: once, few, many, or a class if the clone is expanded.

12,many,TRBV10-3,TRBJ2-7,NA,CAISESPYEQYF,TGTGCCATCAGTGAGTCCCCCTACGAGCAGTACTTC
13,NA,TRBV10-3,TRBJ1-1,TRBD1,CAISDRGFAEAFF,TGTGCCATCAGTGACAGGGGGTTTGCTGAAGCTTTCTTT
17,NA,TRBV9,TRBJ2-3,TRBD2,CASSSPVRRGATDTQYF,TGTGCCAGCAGCTCACCGGTCCGGCGGGGGGCCACAGATACGCAGTATTTT
15,NA,TRBV18,TRBJ2-1,NA,CASHPPGGAGNEQFF,TGTGCCAGCCACCCCCCGGGGGGCGCCGGGAATGAGCAGTTCTTC
16,NA,TRBV28,TRBJ2-3,NA,CASTYPGDSSTDTQYF,TGTGCCAGCACCTATCCGGGGGATTCTAGCACAGATACGCAGTATTTT
15,NA,TRBV5-4,TRBJ1-2,NA,CASSLGGPSNYGYTF,TGTGCCAGTTCCCTCGGGGGCCCCTCTAACTATGGCTACACCTTC
16,NA,TRBV5-5,TRBJ2-3,TRBD1,CASSTGQGSERDTQYF,TGTGCCAGCAGCACCGGACAGGGCTCGGAGAGAGATACGCAGTATTTT
14,NA,TRBV10-1,TRBJ2-7,NA,CASSGQQGSYEQYF,TGCGCCAGCAGTGGCCAACAGGGTTCCTACGAGCAGTACTTC
14,NA,TRBV4-1,TRBJ2-1,TRBD2,CASSRGGEGNEQFF,TGCGCCAGCAGCCGGGGGGGGGAGGGCAATGAGCAGTTCTTC
15,NA,TRBV18,TRBJ1-3,NA,CASSPGQTSGNTIYF,TGTGCCAGCTCACCGGGCCAGACCTCTGGAAACACCATATATTTT
17,NA,TRBV4-1,TRBJ2-7,TRBD1,CASSQEGSGTGRDEQYF,TGCGCCAGCAGCCAAGAGGGGTCAGGGACAGGGAGAGACGAGCAGTACTTC
17,NA,TRBV6-1,TRBJ2-1,NA,CASSAERSSVNDNEQFF,TGTGCCAGCAGTGCAGAACGTTCTAGCGTCAATGACAATGAGCAGTTCTTC
15,NA,TRBV9,TRBJ2-3,NA,CASSVGGSFTDTQYF,TGTGCCAGCAGCGTAGGGGGAAGCTTTACAGATACGCAGTATTTT
15,NA,TRBV5-6,TRBJ1-1,NA,CASSWGISMNTEAFF,TGTGCCAGCAGCTGGGGAATAAGTATGAACACTGAAGCTTTCTTT
16,NA,TRBV2,TRBJ1-5,TRBD1,CASSSGQDYSNQPQHF,TGTGCCAGCAGCTCTGGACAGGACTATAGCAATCAGCCCCAGCATTTT
12,once,TRBV2,TRBJ1-4,NA,CASNRAREKLFF,TGTGCCAGTAACAGGGCACGAGAAAAACTGTTTTTT
14,NA,TRBV29-1,TRBJ1-2,TRBD1,CSVGDRVRNYGYTF,TGCAGCGTTGGCGACAGGGTGAGGAACTATGGCTACACCTTC
15,NA,TRBV30,TRBJ1-2,NA,CAWMGIKGQFYGYTF,TGTGCCTGGATGGGAATTAAAGGGCAGTTCTATGGCTACACCTTC
16,NA,TRBV7-9,TRBJ2-7,NA,CASSLVGGASFYEQYF,TGTGCCAGCAGCTTAGTCGGTGGGGCCAGCTTCTACGAGCAGTACTTC
15,NA,TRBV7-2,TRBJ2-7,TRBD2,CASSLTGTSLYEQYF,TGTGCCAGCAGCTTAACCGGGACTAGCCTCTACGAGCAGTACTTC
15,NA,TRBV6-5,TRBJ2-2,NA,CASSYSLPNTGELFF,TGTGCCAGCAGTTACTCGCTCCCGAACACCGGGGAGCTGTTTTTT
12,NA,TRBV19,TRBJ1-6,NA,CASSRLNSPLHF,TGTGCCAGTAGCCGACTAAATTCACCCCTCCACTTT
15,NA,TRBV30,TRBJ2-7,TRBD1,CAWRVWDRGSYEQYF,TGTGCCTGGAGGGTTTGGGACAGGGGATCCTACGAGCAGTACTTC
15,NA,TRBV11-3,TRBJ1-2,NA,CASSLARDLGYGYTF,TGTGCCAGCAGCCTAGCCCGGGACTTGGGTTATGGCTACACCTTC
14,once,TRBV2,TRBJ1-1,NA,CASSEAGAYSGAFF,TGTGCCAGCAGTGAGGCAGGGGCCTATTCTGGAGCTTTCTTT
15,NA,TRBV5-1,TRBJ1-1,NA,CASSLTSSTNTEAFF,TGCGCCAGCAGCTTAACGTCATCAACGAACACTGAAGCTTTCTTT
14,NA,TRBV7-2,TRBJ2-2,NA,CASSLGQAGGELFF,TGTGCCAGCAGCTTAGGACAGGCTGGGGGGGAGCTGTTTTTT
16,NA,TRBV9,TRBJ2-2,TRBD2,CASSVESGGTTGELFF,TGTGCCAGCAGCGTAGAGAGCGGGGGTACCACCGGGGAGCTGTTTTTT
15,NA,TRBV11-2,TRBJ1-1,NA,CASSLVRERSFEAFF,TGTGCCAGCAGCTTAGTACGGGAGCGGTCCTTTGAAGCTTTCTTT
15,NA,TRBV4-1,TRBJ2-1,NA,CASSQAGNSYNEQFF,TGCGCCAGCAGCCAAGCGGGTAACTCCTACAATGAGCAGTTCTTC
17,NA,TRBV9,TRBJ2-4,TRBD2,CASSAGLAGLAKNIQYF,TGTGCCAGCAGCGCGGGACTAGCGGGGCTAGCCAAAAACATTCAGTACTTC
17,NA,TRBV7-9,TRBJ1-6,TRBD1,CASSQEITGVGNSPLHF,TGCGCCAGCAGCCAGGAAATTACAGGGGTCGGTAATTCACCCCTCCACTTT
15,NA,TRBV9,TRBJ2-7,NA,CASSVGWDVAYEQYF,TGTGCCAGCAGCGTAGGATGGGACGTGGCCTACGAGCAGTACTTC
12,NA,TRBV9,TRBJ2-1,NA,CASSVQDNEQFF,TGTGCCAGCAGCGTTCAAGACAATGAGCAGTTCTTC
13,NA,TRBV5-1,TRBJ2-1,NA,CATKLSSYNEQFF,TGCGCCACCAAGTTAAGCTCCTACAATGAGCAGTTCTTC
10,NA,TRBV29-1,TRBJ2-3,NA,CSAYTDTQYF,TGCAGCGCCTACACAGATACGCAGTATTTT
17,once,TRBV28,TRBJ2-7,NA,CASSLTATARTSYEQYF,TGTGCCAGCAGTTTAACCGCCACGGCTCGTACGTCCTACGAGCAGTACTTC
15,once,TRBV4-2,TRBJ2-5,TRBD1,CASSRWGQAQETQYF,TGTGCCAGCAGCCGTTGGGGACAGGCCCAAGAGACCCAGTACTTC
12,NA,TRBV5-4,TRBJ2-7,NA,CASSEDGYEQYF,TGTGCCAGCAGCGAGGATGGCTACGAGCAGTACTTC
16,NA,TRBV15,TRBJ1-5,TRBD1,CATSRLGQGGGQPQHF,TGTGCCACCAGCAGGCTGGGACAGGGTGGGGGTCAGCCCCAGCATTTT
15,NA,TRBV7-8,TRBJ2-1,NA,CASSLILTSWNEQFF,TGTGCCAGCAGCTTAATTCTTACTAGCTGGAATGAGCAGTTCTTC
16,NA,TRBV7-9,TRBJ2-5,TRBD1,CASSPAHRGTQETQYF,TGTGCCAGCAGCCCCGCCCACAGGGGAACCCAAGAGACCCAGTACTTC
12,NA,TRBV6-5,TRBJ2-3,NA,CASSYSRDTQYF,TGTGCCAGCAGTTACTCGAGAGATACGCAGTATTTT
12,NA,TRBV11-2,TRBJ2-3,NA,CATQVVADTQYF,TGTGCCACCCAAGTAGTGGCAGATACGCAGTATTTT
15,NA,TRBV11-3,TRBJ2-7,NA,CASSSPEVKPYEQYF,TGTGCCAGCAGTTCCCCGGAGGTAAAACCCTACGAGCAGTACTTC
14,once,TRBV6-5,TRBJ2-7,NA,CASSTTGRTYEQYF,TGTGCCAGCAGCACTACGGGCCGTACCTACGAGCAGTACTTC
14,NA,TRBV19,TRBJ2-7,NA,CASSHRGSSYEQYF,TGTGCCAGTAGTCATAGGGGGTCCTCCTACGAGCAGTACTTC
15,NA,TRBV6-1,TRBJ1-5,NA,CASSEGGAGGEPQHF,TGTGCCAGCAGTGAAGGGGGGGCGGGCGGGGAGCCCCAGCATTTT
15,NA,TRBV5-4,TRBJ1-4,NA,CASSLTDATNEKLFF,TGTGCCAGCAGCTTGACTGACGCTACTAATGAAAAACTGTTTTTT
15,many,TRBV7-6,TRBJ2-7,NA,CASSLRLGTNGEQYF,TGTGCCAGCAGCTTACGGCTCGGTACAAACGGCGAGCAGTACTTC
12,NA,TRBV30,TRBJ1-3,NA,CALGVSGNTIYF,TGTGCCTTAGGGGTCTCTGGAAACACCATATATTTT
17,NA,TRBV11-1,TRBJ2-1,NA,CASSLGAPGFDYNEQFF,TGTGCCAGCAGCTTAGGTGCTCCAGGGTTTGACTACAATGAGCAGTTCTTC
16,NA,TRBV2,TRBJ2-6,NA,CASSSGQYSGANVLTF,TGTGCCAGCAGTTCGGGACAATACTCTGGGGCCAACGTCCTGACTTTC
13,NA,TRBV5-1,TRBJ2-3,TRBD2,CASSLLAGDTQYF,TGCGCCAGCAGCTTACTAGCGGGGGATACGCAGTATTTT
11,NA,TRBV20-1,TRBJ2-7,NA,CSARVLYEQYF,TGCAGTGCTAGAGTCTTATACGAGCAGTACTTC